The 14 T cell receptor beta chains presented below share a single source sample, sequenced in a study of blood T cell repertoires in COVID-19. Profiling relied on immunoSEQ multiplex PCR, and the TCRdb table lists in-frame clones only, not all of them. The sample yields over 150,000 clones, about nine tenths seen once. What was sequenced was peripheral blood. The receptors derive from a woman aged 55-69 years who had recovered from COVID-19.

The chain joins TRBV5-1 to TRBJ1-2; the D gene is possibly TRBD1 (6 bases). Trimming took off 1 base at V and 7 bases at J, with 11 bases between the two ends. CDR1 and CDR2 (germline): SGHRS, YFSETQ. The CDR3 is 13 amino acids. The CDR3 region has the DNA TGCGCCAGCAGCTTGATACAGGGAGCTGGCTACACCTTC. Its translation: CASSLIQGAGYTF. The full variable domain, its missing parts supplied by reference TRBV5-1 and TRBJ1-2, is KAGVTQTPRYLIKTRGQQVTLSCSPISGHRSVSWYQQTPGQGLQFLFEYFSETQRNKGNFPGRFSGRQFSNSRSEMNVSTLELGDSALYLCASSLIQGAGYTFGSGTRLTVV.

The rearrangement joins TRBV3-1 (or the pseudogene TRBV3-2) to TRBJ2-7; a weak D match, TRBD1 (5 bases). The CDR3 sequence is 15 residues long. CDR1 and CDR2 from the germline V gene are LGHDT and YNNKEL (reference sequence). Trimming pared 3 bases from V and 0 bases from J, leaving 12 bases between. The CDR3 loop reads CASSQSGWSSYEQYF. In DNA form, the CDR3 reads TGTGCCAGCAGCCAGTCAGGGTGGTCCTCCTACGAGCAGTACTTC.

V usage is TRBV7-9 and J usage is TRBJ2-3, with TRBD1 as a possible D gene (6 bases). Trimming pared 6 bases from V and 0 bases from J, leaving 13 bases between. Germline V gene lookup returns CDR1 SEHNR and CDR2 FQNEAQ (reference sequence). The CDR3 runs 15 residues. The CDR3 DNA reads TGTGCCAGCAGGGGTAGGACAGCTAGCACAGATACGCAGTATTTT. Its translation: CASRGRTASTDTQYF.

The chain uses TRBV2 and TRBJ1-1; no clear D. The CDR3 spans 12 residues. Germline CDR1 is SNHLY and CDR2 is FYNNEI. The V and J ends lost 11 bases and 2 bases respectively, with 12 bases between them. The CDR3 is CAGADGNTEAFF. The CDR3 region has the DNA TGTGCCGGAGCGGACGGAAACACTGAAGCTTTCTTT.

As to this clone: Other DNA sequences in the same sample also yield this CDR3. This chain joins TRBV29-1 and TRBJ1-1; D not certain. In germline, CDR1 is SQVTM, CDR2 ANQGSEA. This CDR3 region has 13 residues. Trimming shortened V by 2 bases and J by 1 base, and 8 bases separated the two germline ends. The DNA of the CDR3 is TGCAGCGTTGAAAAGCAGGAGAACACTGAAGCTTTCTTT. This codes for CSVEKQENTEAFF.

The chain joins TRBV19 to TRBJ2-3; 8 bases fit TRBD1. Germline CDR1 LNHDA, CDR2 SQIVND (reference sequence). CDR3 length equals 19 residues. The trim removed 8 bases at V and 0 bases at J, leaving 19 bases unmatched. The CDR3: CASAMTGVATMSSTDTQYF. CDR3 DNA sequence: TGTGCCAGTGCCATGACAGGGGTTGCGACTATGTCTAGCACAGATACGCAGTATTTT.

This chain links TRBV3-1 (or the pseudogene TRBV3-2) with TRBJ2-4; D perhaps matches TRBD1 (5 bases). CDR1 and CDR2 (germline): LGHDT, YNNKEL (reference sequence). CDR3 size: 15 residues. The germline V and J ends were trimmed by 4 bases and 8 bases, with 18 bases remaining between them. Here the CDR3 DNA reads TGTGCCAGCAGCCCACATTCGGGCAGGGCGCACATTCAGTACTTC. As protein: CASSPHSGRAHIQYF.

The chain employs TRBV20-1 and TRBJ1-6, with 9 bases lining up with TRBD1. J gave up 9 bases and V 3 bases, and 6 bases lay outside the gene matches. Germline assignment: CDR1 DFQATT and CDR2 SNEGSKA (reference sequence). This CDR3 is 14 amino acids long. CDR3 region: CSASPQGQGSPLHF. The DNA for the CDR3 is TGCAGTGCTAGTCCCCAGGGACAGGGTTCACCCCTCCACTTT.

V is TRBV9 and J is TRBJ2-5; 8 bases line up with TRBD2. Unmatched junction bases numbered 7, after V lost 2 bases and J lost 4 bases. The V gene's germline CDR1 is SGDLS and CDR2 YYNGEE. The CDR3 runs 15 residues. Written as DNA, the CDR3 is TGTGCCAGCAGCGTCATCCCGGGGGGGGGAGAGACCCAGTACTTC. Translation: CASSVIPGGGETQYF. Full variable domain (outside the CDR3, taken from reference TRBV9 and TRBJ2-5): DSGVTQTPKHLITATGQRVTLRCSPRSGDLSVYWYQQSLDQGLQFLIQYYNGEERAKGNILERFSAQQFPDLHSELNLSSLELGDSALYFCASSVIPGGGETQYFGPGTRLLVL.

This chain links TRBV5-6 with TRBJ1-2; D unresolved. Per germline, CDR1 SGHDT and CDR2 YYEEEE. Trimming stripped 1 base from V and 5 bases from J, with 21 bases between. The CDR3 runs to 17 residues. The CDR3 region has the DNA TGTGCCAGCAGCTTGTACTCACCCGGACTGGCGATTTATGGCTACACCTTC. It specifies CASSLYSPGLAIYGYTF.

CDR3 coding DNA: TGTGCCAGCAGTCTAAGAAACAGGGCCACTGAAGCTTTCTTT. As protein: CASSLRNRATEAFF. This chain uses TRBV6-2 or TRBV6-3 with TRBJ1-1; TRBD1 might be the D (6 bases). Germline loops: CDR1 MNHEY, CDR2 SVGEGT. Trimming left V 5 bases short and J 4 bases short, with 14 bases between. CDR3 length: 14 amino acids.

V is TRBV3-1 (or the pseudogene TRBV3-2) and J is TRBJ2-7; D uncertain. Between the trimmed V and J ends, which lost 1 base and 2 bases, there was a span of 6 bases. In germline, CDR1 is LGHDT, CDR2 YNNKEL (reference sequence). The CDR3 consists of 13 residues. The CDR3 sequence: CASSQGHTYEQYF. DNA for the CDR3: TGTGCCAGCAGCCAAGGTCACACCTACGAGCAGTACTTC.

This clone was seen once. The rearrangement links TRBV27 to TRBJ1-1, with TRBD1 as a possible D gene (5 bases). The V gene's germline CDR1 is MNHEY and CDR2 SMNVEV (reference sequence). Between the trimmed V and J ends, which lost 6 bases and 3 bases, there was a span of 14 bases. This CDR3 contains 14 residues. The CDR3 DNA reads TGTGCCAGCAGCCTAAGGGGAGGGGACACTGAAGCTTTCTTT. It encodes CASSLRGGDTEAFF.

This sequence joins TRBV18 and TRBJ1-6; 8 bases are a match to TRBD1. The CDR3 is 14 amino acids. V shed 6 bases, J shed 8 bases, and the junction held 6 bases outside the gene matches. CDR1 is KGHSH and CDR2 is LQKENI in the germline V gene. The CDR3 region has the DNA TGTGCCAGCTCGGCCTCGACAGGGGATTCACCCCTCCACTTT. It is translated as CASSASTGDSPLHF.